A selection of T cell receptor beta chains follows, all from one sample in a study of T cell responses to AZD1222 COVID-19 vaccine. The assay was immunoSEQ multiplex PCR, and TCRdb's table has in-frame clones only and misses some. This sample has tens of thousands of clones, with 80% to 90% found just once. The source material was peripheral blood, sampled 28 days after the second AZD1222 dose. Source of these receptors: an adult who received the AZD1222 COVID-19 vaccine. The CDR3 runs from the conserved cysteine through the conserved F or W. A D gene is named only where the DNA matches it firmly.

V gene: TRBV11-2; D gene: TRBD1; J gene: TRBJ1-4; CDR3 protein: CASSQRGLAEKLFF; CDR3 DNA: TGTGCCAGCAGTCAAAGGGGGCTGGCTGAAAAACTGTTTTTT
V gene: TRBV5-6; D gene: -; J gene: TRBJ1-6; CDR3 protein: CASSLGQINSPLHF; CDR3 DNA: TGTGCCAGCAGCTTAGGACAGATAAATTCACCCCTCCACTTT
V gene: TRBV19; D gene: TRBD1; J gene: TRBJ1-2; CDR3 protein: CASSVRDRYPYGGYTF; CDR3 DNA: TGTGCCAGTAGTGTCCGGGACAGGTACCCCTATGGAGGCTACACCTTC
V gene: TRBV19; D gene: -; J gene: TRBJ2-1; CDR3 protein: CASSIRYEQFF; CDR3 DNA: TGTGCCAGTAGTATTCGCTATGAGCAGTTCTTC
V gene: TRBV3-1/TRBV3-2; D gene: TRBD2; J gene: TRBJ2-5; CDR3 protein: CASSQDLAGGPRETQYF; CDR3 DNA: TGTGCCAGCAGCCAAGACTTGGCGGGGGGGCCGCGTGAGACCCAGTACTTC
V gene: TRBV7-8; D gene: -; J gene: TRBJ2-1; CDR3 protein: CASSLGGPGTNEQFF; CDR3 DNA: TGTGCCAGCAGCCTAGGAGGGCCGGGAACGAATGAGCAGTTCTTC
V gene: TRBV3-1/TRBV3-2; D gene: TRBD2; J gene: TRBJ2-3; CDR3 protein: CASSQDNQLAGTDTQYF; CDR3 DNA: TGTGCCAGCAGCCAAGATAACCAACTAGCGGGGACAGATACGCAGTATTTT
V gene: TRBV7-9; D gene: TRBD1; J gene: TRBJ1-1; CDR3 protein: CASSRALDRGRAFF; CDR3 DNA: TGTGCCAGCAGCCGCGCCTTGGACAGGGGACGAGCTTTCTTT
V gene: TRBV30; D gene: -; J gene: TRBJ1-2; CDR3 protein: CAWSVGYGYTF; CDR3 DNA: TGTGCCTGGAGTGTAGGTTATGGCTACACCTTC
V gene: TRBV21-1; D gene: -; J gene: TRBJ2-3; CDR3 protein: CASSHRDRGPDTQYF; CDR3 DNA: TGTGCCAGCAGCCACCGGGACAGGGGCCCAGATACGCAGTATTTT
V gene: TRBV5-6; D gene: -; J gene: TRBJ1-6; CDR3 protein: CASSFLAGISPLHF; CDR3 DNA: TGTGCCAGCAGCTTTCTGGCAGGGATTTCACCCCTCCACTTT
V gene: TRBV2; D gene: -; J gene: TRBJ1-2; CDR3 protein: CASSDRGDSPYGYTF; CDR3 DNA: TGTGCCAGCAGTGATCGGGGGGATAGCCCCTATGGCTACACCTTC
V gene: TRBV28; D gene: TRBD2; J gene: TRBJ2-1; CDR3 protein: CASSRAGVVGNEQFF; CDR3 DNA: TGTGCCAGCAGCCGAGCGGGAGTAGTTGGGAATGAGCAGTTCTTC
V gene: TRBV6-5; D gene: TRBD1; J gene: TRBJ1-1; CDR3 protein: CASSAGTGGTEAFF; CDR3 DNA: TGTGCCAGCAGCGCCGGGACAGGCGGAACTGAAGCTTTCTTT
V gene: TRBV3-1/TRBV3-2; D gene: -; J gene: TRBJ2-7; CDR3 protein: CASSQVGDRSYEQYF; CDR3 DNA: TGTGCCAGCAGCCAAGTCGGGGACCGCTCCTACGAGCAGTACTTC
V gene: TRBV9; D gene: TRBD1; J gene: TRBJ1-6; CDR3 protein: CASSGRQGTYNSPLHF; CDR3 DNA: TGTGCCAGCAGCGGACGACAGGGGACATATAATTCACCCCTCCACTTT
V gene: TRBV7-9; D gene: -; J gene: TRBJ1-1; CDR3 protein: CASSIGGNTEAFF; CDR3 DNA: TGTGCCAGCAGTATCGGGGGGAACACTGAAGCTTTCTTT
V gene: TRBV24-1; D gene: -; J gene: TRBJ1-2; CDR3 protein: CATSEEGGRGYTF; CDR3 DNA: TGTGCCACCAGTGAGGAGGGGGGCAGGGGCTACACCTTC
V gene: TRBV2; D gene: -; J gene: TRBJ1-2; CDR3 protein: CASSVLGVDGYTF; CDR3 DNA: TGTGCCAGCAGTGTATTGGGTGTCGATGGCTACACCTTC
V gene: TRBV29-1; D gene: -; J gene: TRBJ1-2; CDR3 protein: CSVVASGYTF; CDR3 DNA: TGCAGCGTTGTGGCTTCGGGCTACACCTTC
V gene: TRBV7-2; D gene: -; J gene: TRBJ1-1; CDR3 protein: CASSSQGGVTEAFF; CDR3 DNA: TGTGCCAGCAGCTCCCAAGGGGGTGTCACTGAAGCTTTCTTT
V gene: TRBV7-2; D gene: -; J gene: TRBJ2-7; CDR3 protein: CASTLSMPGPADEQYF; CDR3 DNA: TGTGCCAGCACACTATCCATGCCGGGGCCAGCGGACGAGCAGTACTTC
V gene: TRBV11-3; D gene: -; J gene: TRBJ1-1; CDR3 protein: CASSGGARGPGRVAFF; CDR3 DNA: TGTGCCAGCAGCGGGGGAGCCCGGGGACCCGGACGAGTAGCTTTCTTT
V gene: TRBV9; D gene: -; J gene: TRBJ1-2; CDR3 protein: CASSVGGGLRTVGYTF; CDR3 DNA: TGTGCCAGCAGCGTAGGTGGGGGTTTACGGACAGTTGGCTACACCTTC
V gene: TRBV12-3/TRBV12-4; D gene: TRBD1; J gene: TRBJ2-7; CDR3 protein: CASTLDRGYEQYF; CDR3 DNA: TGTGCCAGCACGTTGGACAGGGGATACGAGCAGTACTTC
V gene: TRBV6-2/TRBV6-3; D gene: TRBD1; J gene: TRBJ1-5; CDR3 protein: CASSYAGGVYNQPQHF; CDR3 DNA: TGTGCCAGCAGTTACGCAGGGGGCGTTTACAATCAGCCCCAGCATTTT
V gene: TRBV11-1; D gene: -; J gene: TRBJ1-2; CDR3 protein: CASSPGAVSYGYTF; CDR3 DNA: TGTGCCAGCAGCCCCGGGGCAGTGTCTTATGGCTACACCTTC
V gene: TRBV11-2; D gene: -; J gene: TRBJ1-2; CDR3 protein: CASSPDPLGGYTF; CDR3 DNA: TGTGCCAGCAGCCCGGACCCTTTAGGTGGCTACACCTTC
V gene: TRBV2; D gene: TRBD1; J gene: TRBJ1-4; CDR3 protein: CASSKLQGGNEKLFF; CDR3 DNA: TGTGCCAGCAGTAAACTACAGGGGGGTAATGAAAAACTGTTTTTT